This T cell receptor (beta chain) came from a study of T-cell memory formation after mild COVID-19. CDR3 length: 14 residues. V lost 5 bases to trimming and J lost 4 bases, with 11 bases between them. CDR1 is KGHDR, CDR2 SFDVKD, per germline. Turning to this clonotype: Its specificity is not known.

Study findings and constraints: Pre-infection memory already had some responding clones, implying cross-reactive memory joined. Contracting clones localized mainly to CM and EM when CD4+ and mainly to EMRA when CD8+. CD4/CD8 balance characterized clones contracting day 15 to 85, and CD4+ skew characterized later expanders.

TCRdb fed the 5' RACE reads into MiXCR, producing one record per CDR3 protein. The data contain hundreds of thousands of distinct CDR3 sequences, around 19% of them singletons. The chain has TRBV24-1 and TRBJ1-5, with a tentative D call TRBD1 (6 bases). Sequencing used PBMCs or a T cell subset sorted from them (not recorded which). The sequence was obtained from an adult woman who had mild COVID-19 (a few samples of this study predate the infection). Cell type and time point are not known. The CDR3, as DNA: TGTGCCACCAGTGGGCCAGGGGAGAATCAGCCCCAGCATTTT. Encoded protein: CATSGPGENQPQHF.